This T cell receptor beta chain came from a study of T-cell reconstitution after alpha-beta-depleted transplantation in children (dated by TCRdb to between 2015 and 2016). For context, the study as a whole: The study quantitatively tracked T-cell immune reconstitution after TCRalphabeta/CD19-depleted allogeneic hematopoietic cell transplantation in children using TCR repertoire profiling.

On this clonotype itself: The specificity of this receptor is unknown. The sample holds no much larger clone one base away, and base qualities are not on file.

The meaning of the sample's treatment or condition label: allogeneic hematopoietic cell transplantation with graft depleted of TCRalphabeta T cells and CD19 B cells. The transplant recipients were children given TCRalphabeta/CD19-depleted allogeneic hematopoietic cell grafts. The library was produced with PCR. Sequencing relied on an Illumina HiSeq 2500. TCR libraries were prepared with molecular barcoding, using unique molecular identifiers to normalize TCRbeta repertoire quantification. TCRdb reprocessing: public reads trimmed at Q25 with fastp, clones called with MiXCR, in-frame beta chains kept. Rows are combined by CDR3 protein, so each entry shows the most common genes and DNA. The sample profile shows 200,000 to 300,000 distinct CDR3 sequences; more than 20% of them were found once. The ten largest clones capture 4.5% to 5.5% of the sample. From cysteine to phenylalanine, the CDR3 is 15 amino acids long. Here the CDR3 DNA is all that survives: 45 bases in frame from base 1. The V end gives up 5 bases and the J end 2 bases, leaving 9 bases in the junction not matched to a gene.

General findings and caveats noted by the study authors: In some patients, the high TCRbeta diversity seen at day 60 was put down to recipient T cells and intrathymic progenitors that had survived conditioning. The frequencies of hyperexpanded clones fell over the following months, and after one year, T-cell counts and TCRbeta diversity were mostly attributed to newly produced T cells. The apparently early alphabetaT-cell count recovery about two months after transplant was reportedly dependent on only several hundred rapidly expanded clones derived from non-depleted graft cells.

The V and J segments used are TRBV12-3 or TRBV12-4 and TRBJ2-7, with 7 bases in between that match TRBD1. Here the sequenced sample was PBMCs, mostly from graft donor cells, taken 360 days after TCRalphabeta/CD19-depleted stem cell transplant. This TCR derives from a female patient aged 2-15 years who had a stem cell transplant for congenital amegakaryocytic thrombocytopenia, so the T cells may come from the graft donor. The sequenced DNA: TGTGCCAGCAGTCCCCAGACAGGGACCGCCTACGAGCAGTACTTC. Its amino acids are CASSPQTGTAYEQYF.